The rows below give T cell receptor beta chains drawn from one sample of a study of OX40 agonist ivuxolimab in advanced cancers. Assay used: immunoSEQ multiplex PCR; TCRdb lists only in-frame clones, some missing. The data contain more than 55,000 clones, roughly 90% of them seen just once; the ten biggest clones take up roughly 8.2%. The starting material was CD4+ or CD8+ T cells sorted from blood, obtained in a trial of the OX40 agonist ivuxolimab. The receptor source for this set is an adult with an advanced solid tumor such as melanoma, head and neck, liver or kidney cancer. Both conserved end residues are part of each CDR3. The order of the fields is J gene, clone size, D gene, V gene, CDR3 DNA, CDR3 protein. D genes are given only for firm matches. Part of the rows lack a size; the others show once, few, many or a class for expanded clones.

j_call: TRBJ1-4; clone_size: .; d_call: TRBD1; v_call: TRBV30; cdr3_nt: TGTGCCTGGAGAAAGACAGGGTGGAGTGAAAAACTGTTTTTT; cdr3_aa: CAWRKTGWSEKLFF
j_call: TRBJ2-7; clone_size: .; d_call: .; v_call: TRBV5-1; cdr3_nt: TGCGCCAGCAGCCCAGGGGCGAGCTCCTACGAGCAGTACTTC; cdr3_aa: CASSPGASSYEQYF
j_call: TRBJ2-7; clone_size: .; d_call: .; v_call: TRBV19; cdr3_nt: TGTGCCAGTAGTCCCTCTAGACAGCTTACCACCTACGAGCAGTACTTC; cdr3_aa: CASSPSRQLTTYEQYF
j_call: TRBJ1-5; clone_size: .; d_call: .; v_call: TRBV7-9; cdr3_nt: TGTGCCAGCAGTCAGGGTAAAGGGAGCAATCAGCCCCAGCATTTT; cdr3_aa: CASSQGKGSNQPQHF
j_call: TRBJ1-2; clone_size: .; d_call: .; v_call: TRBV29-1; cdr3_nt: TGCAGCGTTGAAAAGCTTCCGGAGACCAACTATGGCTACACCTTC; cdr3_aa: CSVEKLPETNYGYTF
j_call: TRBJ1-2; clone_size: .; d_call: TRBD1; v_call: TRBV7-8; cdr3_nt: TGTGCCAGCAGCTCCCGGACAGGGGCCCCCTATGGCTACACCTTC; cdr3_aa: CASSSRTGAPYGYTF
j_call: TRBJ1-2; clone_size: .; d_call: .; v_call: TRBV6-5; cdr3_nt: TGTGCCAGCAGTTACCAGCAGACTAACTATGGCTACACCTTC; cdr3_aa: CASSYQQTNYGYTF
j_call: TRBJ2-2; clone_size: .; d_call: .; v_call: TRBV25-1; cdr3_nt: TGTGCCAGCAGTACAAATAGGGGACCCGGGGAGCTGTTTTTT; cdr3_aa: CASSTNRGPGELFF
j_call: TRBJ2-1; clone_size: .; d_call: TRBD1; v_call: TRBV18; cdr3_nt: TGTGCCAGCTCACGGGGACAGGGGGGCTACAATGAGCAGTTCTTC; cdr3_aa: CASSRGQGGYNEQFF
j_call: TRBJ1-2; clone_size: .; d_call: TRBD1; v_call: TRBV9; cdr3_nt: TGTGCCAGCAGCCAACGACAGGGAGGAAACTATGGCTACACCTTC; cdr3_aa: CASSQRQGGNYGYTF
j_call: TRBJ2-1; clone_size: once; d_call: .; v_call: TRBV18; cdr3_nt: TGTGCCAGCTCCCCCCGGCGGGCAGGAGAGCAGTTCTTC; cdr3_aa: CASSPRRAGEQFF
j_call: TRBJ1-1; clone_size: .; d_call: .; v_call: TRBV6-6; cdr3_nt: TGTGCCAGCAGTTACCCCTCGACAGTTCTGAACACTGAAGCTTTCTTT; cdr3_aa: CASSYPSTVLNTEAFF
j_call: TRBJ1-5; clone_size: .; d_call: .; v_call: TRBV6-5; cdr3_nt: TGTGCCAGCAAGGAGGGGATGAATCAGCCCCAGCATTTT; cdr3_aa: CASKEGMNQPQHF
j_call: TRBJ2-3; clone_size: .; d_call: TRBD2; v_call: TRBV18; cdr3_nt: TGTGCCAGCTCACCACCGACTAGCGGGGGAGAGGGGCAGTATTTT; cdr3_aa: CASSPPTSGGEGQYF
j_call: TRBJ2-1; clone_size: .; d_call: TRBD1; v_call: TRBV11-1; cdr3_nt: TGTGCCAGCAGCCAGGACAGGGCGCGAGGCGAGCAGTTCTTC; cdr3_aa: CASSQDRARGEQFF
j_call: TRBJ2-5; clone_size: .; d_call: .; v_call: TRBV9; cdr3_nt: TGTGCCAGCAGCGTCCGGACAAGTCCTCGGGAGACCCAGTACTTC; cdr3_aa: CASSVRTSPRETQYF
j_call: TRBJ1-2; clone_size: once; d_call: TRBD1; v_call: TRBV6-1; cdr3_nt: TGTGCCAGCAGTGAAGAGGGACAGTATCGCTACACCTTC; cdr3_aa: CASSEEGQYRYTF
j_call: TRBJ1-5; clone_size: .; d_call: TRBD1; v_call: TRBV18; cdr3_nt: TGTGCCAGCTCTCCGAATCAGGGGGATCAGCCCCAGCATTTT; cdr3_aa: CASSPNQGDQPQHF
j_call: TRBJ1-1; clone_size: few; d_call: TRBD1; v_call: TRBV10-3; cdr3_nt: TGTGCCATCAGCAGGGGGGGGAGACAGAACACTGAAGCTTTCTTT; cdr3_aa: CAISRGGRQNTEAFF
j_call: TRBJ1-1; clone_size: once; d_call: .; v_call: TRBV11-3; cdr3_nt: TGTGCCAGTACTATGAACACTGAAGCTTTCTTT; cdr3_aa: CASTMNTEAFF
j_call: TRBJ1-1; clone_size: .; d_call: .; v_call: TRBV27; cdr3_nt: TGTGCCAGCAGTCGTGGGACACTTCGGAGGACTGAAGCTTTCTTT; cdr3_aa: CASSRGTLRRTEAFF
j_call: TRBJ1-3; clone_size: .; d_call: .; v_call: TRBV28; cdr3_nt: TGTGCCAGCAGTTACGGGAACACCATATATTTT; cdr3_aa: CASSYGNTIYF
j_call: TRBJ2-7; clone_size: .; d_call: .; v_call: TRBV6-5; cdr3_nt: TGTGCCAGCAGTCCAGACTCCTCCTACGAGCAGTACTTC; cdr3_aa: CASSPDSSYEQYF
j_call: TRBJ2-7; clone_size: .; d_call: .; v_call: TRBV5-4; cdr3_nt: TGTGCCAGCAGCTTCCTCTACGAGCAGTACTTC; cdr3_aa: CASSFLYEQYF
j_call: TRBJ1-5; clone_size: .; d_call: .; v_call: TRBV28; cdr3_nt: TGTGCCAGCACTCCGGGACTTAGCAATCAGCCCCAGCATTTT; cdr3_aa: CASTPGLSNQPQHF
j_call: TRBJ2-3; clone_size: .; d_call: .; v_call: TRBV7-2; cdr3_nt: TGTGCCAGCAACTGGGCCCTTAACACAGATACGCAGTATTTT; cdr3_aa: CASNWALNTDTQYF
j_call: TRBJ1-5; clone_size: .; d_call: TRBD1; v_call: TRBV10-3; cdr3_nt: TGTGCCACCCAGGGGGGCCTAGGGGGCAATCAGCCCCAGCATTTT; cdr3_aa: CATQGGLGGNQPQHF
j_call: TRBJ1-5; clone_size: .; d_call: .; v_call: TRBV28; cdr3_nt: TGTGCCAGCAGTAAAGGGTATTTACCTAGCAATCAGCCCCAGCATTTT; cdr3_aa: CASSKGYLPSNQPQHF
j_call: TRBJ2-5; clone_size: .; d_call: .; v_call: TRBV6-6; cdr3_nt: TGTGCCAGCAGTAGGACACGGCAAGAGACCCAGTACTTC; cdr3_aa: CASSRTRQETQYF
j_call: TRBJ2-3; clone_size: .; d_call: TRBD2; v_call: TRBV28; cdr3_nt: TGTGCCACCTTAGCGGGGGGGGTGGATACGCAGTATTTT; cdr3_aa: CATLAGGVDTQYF
j_call: TRBJ2-1; clone_size: .; d_call: TRBD1; v_call: TRBV4-3; cdr3_nt: TGCGCCAGCAGCCGAGGGGGCTGGGATAATGAGCAGTTCTTC; cdr3_aa: CASSRGGWDNEQFF
j_call: TRBJ1-1; clone_size: .; d_call: TRBD1; v_call: TRBV27; cdr3_nt: TGTGCCAGCAAAAGGGAGGGGGCCCCGAACACTGAAGCTTTCTTT; cdr3_aa: CASKREGAPNTEAFF
j_call: TRBJ1-5; clone_size: .; d_call: .; v_call: TRBV6-5; cdr3_nt: TGTGCCAGCAGTTACTCCAAGGGGAAGAATCAGCCCCAGCATTTT; cdr3_aa: CASSYSKGKNQPQHF
j_call: TRBJ2-2; clone_size: .; d_call: .; v_call: TRBV28; cdr3_nt: TGTGCCAGCAGTTTGAGAACCGGGGAGCTGTTTTTT; cdr3_aa: CASSLRTGELFF
j_call: TRBJ1-2; clone_size: .; d_call: .; v_call: TRBV19; cdr3_nt: TGTGCCAGTAGTATAGAGGGGGGCGCAGGCTATGGCTACACCTTC; cdr3_aa: CASSIEGGAGYGYTF
j_call: TRBJ2-7; clone_size: .; d_call: .; v_call: TRBV18; cdr3_nt: TGTGCCAGCTCACCTCTTCCAGGTACCAGCTCCTACGAGCAGTACTTC; cdr3_aa: CASSPLPGTSSYEQYF
j_call: TRBJ2-3; clone_size: .; d_call: .; v_call: TRBV25-1; cdr3_nt: TGTGCCAGCTCGCGGGGCACAGATACGCAGTATTTT; cdr3_aa: CASSRGTDTQYF
j_call: TRBJ1-5; clone_size: .; d_call: TRBD1; v_call: TRBV28; cdr3_nt: TGTGCCAGCAGTTTTAGAACAGGGGGGGGACAGCCCCAGCATTTT; cdr3_aa: CASSFRTGGGQPQHF
j_call: TRBJ2-7; clone_size: .; d_call: .; v_call: TRBV11-2; cdr3_nt: TGTGCCAGCAGCAGGACGGTCTCCTACGAGCAGTACTTC; cdr3_aa: CASSRTVSYEQYF
j_call: TRBJ1-1; clone_size: once; d_call: .; v_call: TRBV5-4; cdr3_nt: TGTGCCAGCAGCTTGGCGGGAAGGGGCACTGAAGCTTTCTTT; cdr3_aa: CASSLAGRGTEAFF
j_call: TRBJ2-5; clone_size: .; d_call: .; v_call: TRBV29-1; cdr3_nt: TGCAGCGTTGAATTACAAGGGCAAGAGACCCAGTACTTC; cdr3_aa: CSVELQGQETQYF
j_call: TRBJ1-1; clone_size: .; d_call: .; v_call: TRBV5-1; cdr3_nt: TGCGCCAGCAGCTTGGCGGGCAGGCAGAACACTGAAGCTTTCTTT; cdr3_aa: CASSLAGRQNTEAFF
j_call: TRBJ1-5; clone_size: .; d_call: .; v_call: TRBV6-1; cdr3_nt: TGTGCCAGCAGTGAAGCGCAGAGCAGAGAACAGCCCCAGCATTTT; cdr3_aa: CASSEAQSREQPQHF
j_call: TRBJ2-3; clone_size: few; d_call: .; v_call: TRBV6-5; cdr3_nt: TGTGCCAGCAGGTCCAGAGGCAAAGGGTTGGATACGCAGTATTTT; cdr3_aa: CASRSRGKGLDTQYF
j_call: TRBJ2-3; clone_size: .; d_call: .; v_call: TRBV7-9; cdr3_nt: TGTGCCAGCAGCCCTGACAGACCCGTGGTGCAGTATTTT; cdr3_aa: CASSPDRPVVQYF
j_call: TRBJ2-3; clone_size: .; d_call: .; v_call: TRBV5-1; cdr3_nt: TGCGCCAGCAGCCTTCGACTAGCAGATACGCAGTATTTT; cdr3_aa: CASSLRLADTQYF
j_call: TRBJ2-5; clone_size: .; d_call: TRBD1; v_call: TRBV7-6; cdr3_nt: TGTGCCAGCAGCGGGTTATCCGGGACAGTTGGGGAGACCCAGTACTTC; cdr3_aa: CASSGLSGTVGETQYF
j_call: TRBJ1-2; clone_size: .; d_call: .; v_call: TRBV28; cdr3_nt: TGTGCCAGCAGTTTAGGACTCTATGGCTACACCTTC; cdr3_aa: CASSLGLYGYTF
j_call: TRBJ2-7; clone_size: .; d_call: .; v_call: TRBV6-1; cdr3_nt: TGTGCCAGCAGTGAAGCAGGTCCCTACGAGCAGTACTTC; cdr3_aa: CASSEAGPYEQYF
j_call: TRBJ2-2; clone_size: .; d_call: TRBD1; v_call: TRBV7-2; cdr3_nt: TGTGCCAGCAGCTTACAGGGGGCGGGGTTGGCCGGGGAGCTGTTTTTT; cdr3_aa: CASSLQGAGLAGELFF
j_call: TRBJ1-4; clone_size: .; d_call: .; v_call: TRBV28; cdr3_nt: TGTGCCAGCGAATCGGGGTTTAATGAAAAACTGTTTTTT; cdr3_aa: CASESGFNEKLFF
j_call: TRBJ1-2; clone_size: .; d_call: .; v_call: TRBV20-1; cdr3_nt: TGCAGTGCCCGGTCCCGCAGAGGCTACACCTTC; cdr3_aa: CSARSRRGYTF
j_call: TRBJ1-2; clone_size: .; d_call: TRBD1; v_call: TRBV6-5; cdr3_nt: TGTGCCAGCAGTAGACAGGGGGCTAACTATGGCTACACCTTC; cdr3_aa: CASSRQGANYGYTF
j_call: TRBJ1-6; clone_size: .; d_call: .; v_call: TRBV18; cdr3_nt: TGTGCCAGCTCACCTAGCCGGCTCGATTCACCCCTCCACTTT; cdr3_aa: CASSPSRLDSPLHF
j_call: TRBJ1-4; clone_size: .; d_call: .; v_call: TRBV12-5; cdr3_nt: TGTGCTAGTGGTTCCCCGGCAGGGGCGGTGTCAAAACTGTTTTTT; cdr3_aa: CASGSPAGAVSKLFF
j_call: TRBJ2-5; clone_size: .; d_call: .; v_call: TRBV15; cdr3_nt: TGTGCCACCAGCAGCAGAGGGGGTAGCCAAGAGACCCAGTACTTC; cdr3_aa: CATSSRGGSQETQYF
j_call: TRBJ2-5; clone_size: .; d_call: .; v_call: TRBV7-2; cdr3_nt: TGTGCCAGCAGCTTAGGGGGCAGGGGCCAAGAGACCCAGTACTTC; cdr3_aa: CASSLGGRGQETQYF